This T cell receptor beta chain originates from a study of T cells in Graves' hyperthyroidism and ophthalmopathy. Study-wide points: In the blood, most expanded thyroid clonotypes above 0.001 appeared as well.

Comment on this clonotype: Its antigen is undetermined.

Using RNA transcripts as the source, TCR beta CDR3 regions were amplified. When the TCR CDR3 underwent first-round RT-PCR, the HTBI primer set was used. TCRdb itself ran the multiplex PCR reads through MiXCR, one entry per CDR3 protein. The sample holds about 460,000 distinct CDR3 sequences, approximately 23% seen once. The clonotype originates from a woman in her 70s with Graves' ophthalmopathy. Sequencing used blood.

CDR3 DNA: TGCGCCAGCAGCTCTGGGACTAGCGGGAACACCGGGGAGCTGTTTTTT. Translated, it gives CASSSGTSGNTGELFF. The chain employs TRBV5-1 and TRBJ2-2; 11 nucleotides agree with TRBD2. Germline V lookup: CDR1 SGHRS, CDR2 YFSETQ. The trim removed 3 bases at V and 1 base at J, leaving 2 bases unmatched. CDR3 length: 16 residues.